The sequence of this TCR beta chain was determined in a study of response to subunit inactivated influenza vaccine. Study-wide results and limits: Authors suggested each seasonal flu vaccination may recruit only limited numbers of new T cells.

V was pared by 7 bases and J by 2 bases, with 9 bases between. The CDR3 extends over 11 amino acids. Germline CDR1 and CDR2: SQVTM and ANQGSEA. A note on this clonotype: As yet, its antigen is unknown.

Using its own MiXCR run on the RT-PCR reads, TCRdb lists one record per CDR3 protein. The sample includes around 520,000 distinct CDR3 sequences, 12% seen only once; the top ten take 9.5% to 13%. The material sequenced was PBMCs from blood, taken on the day of vaccination. This sequence originates from a man aged 45 to 65 who received an inactivated influenza vaccine. The chain has TRBV29-1 and TRBJ2-7; perhaps TRBD2 as D (6 bases). This CDR3 reads CSGRTTYEQYF. In nucleotides, the CDR3 is TGCAGCGGTAGGACTACCTACGAGCAGTACTTC.